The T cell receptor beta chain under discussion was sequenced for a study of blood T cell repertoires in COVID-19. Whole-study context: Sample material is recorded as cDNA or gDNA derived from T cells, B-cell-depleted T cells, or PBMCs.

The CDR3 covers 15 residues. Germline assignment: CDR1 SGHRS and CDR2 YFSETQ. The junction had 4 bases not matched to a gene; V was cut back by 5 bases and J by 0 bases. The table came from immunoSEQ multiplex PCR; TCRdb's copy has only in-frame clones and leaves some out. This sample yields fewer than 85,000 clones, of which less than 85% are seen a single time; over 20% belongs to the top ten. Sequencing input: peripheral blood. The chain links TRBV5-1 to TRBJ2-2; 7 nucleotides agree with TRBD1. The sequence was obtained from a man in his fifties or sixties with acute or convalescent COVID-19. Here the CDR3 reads CASRTGTANTGELFF. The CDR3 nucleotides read TGCGCCAGCAGAACCGGGACAGCGAACACCGGGGAGCTGTTTTTT.